This T cell receptor beta chain was documented in a study of PD-1 blockade in classical Hodgkin lymphoma. Profiling relied on immunoSEQ multiplex PCR, and the TCRdb table lists in-frame clones only, not all of them. The sample records fewer than 25,000 clones, 84% being singletons. The CDR3 is 15 residues long. Germline trimming cut 1 base from V and 2 bases from J; bases unmatched to any gene: 2. Germline values: CDR1 MGHRA, CDR2 YSYEKL. Time point specified: cycle 4 day 1 (C4D1), after six to seven weeks of nivolumab. Every patient experienced relapse after autologous stem cell transplantation, and brentuximab vedotin exposure varied.

The chain combines TRBV4-1 with TRBJ2-5; 9 bases line up with TRBD2. This sample comprised peripheral blood mononuclear cells (PBMCs), obtained before the fourth cycle of nivolumab. The sequence was obtained from a human donor with classical Hodgkin lymphoma. CDR3 loop: CASSQVGLAQETQYF. In DNA form, the CDR3 reads TGCGCCAGCAGCCAAGTTGGACTAGCGCAAGAGACCCAGTACTTC.